The source of this TCR beta chain is a study of cytomegalovirus exposure and HLA in healthy donors. Study-level information: The Caucasian-associated ancestry cluster contained 81% of the approximately 400 genotyped donors.

As to this clone: The target antigen is unknown.

Amplification used 60 Vbeta primers and 13 Jbeta primers. Method: immunoSEQ multiplex PCR; TCRdb's copy keeps in-frame clones and lacks some. The repertoire has 95,000 to 150,000 clones, 66% of them found once; the top ten carry 1.5%. Study-wide results and caveats: Common viral pathogens seemed, in a later analysis, to connect with several of the most significant clusters. A later analysis showed TCR association rates differing by HLA locus, peaking at DRB1 and lowest at HLA-C. HLA-A and HLA-B allele assignments for most subjects were reportedly predicted accurately using TCR beta sequences.

The source material was PBMCs. This TCR came from a man aged 18 to 30 in good health and CMV-seronegative.

The CDR3 loop reads CASSGGRTGGIFF. The CDR3 nucleotides are TGTGCCAGCAGTGGTGGGAGAACAGGGGGAATCTTCTTT. The gene calls are TRBV25-1 and TRBJ1-1, with 8 bases fitting TRBD1. This CDR3 region has 13 residues. Germline trimming cut 4 bases from V and 14 bases from J; bases unmatched to any gene: 12. Germline CDR1 and CDR2: MGHDK and SYGVNS.